The rows below give T cell receptor beta chains drawn from one sample of a study of T cell responses to AZD1222 COVID-19 vaccine. The protocol was immunoSEQ multiplex PCR, while the TCRdb copy is restricted to in-frame clones and leaves out a portion. The top ten hold 2.5% to 4% of the sample, which has approximately 130,000 clones, 93% seen once. The sequencing used peripheral blood, collected on day 0 of AZD1222 vaccination. The receptor set was obtained from an adult in good health. CDR3s include the opening cysteine and the closing phenylalanine or tryptophan. Some rows mark clone size as missing; the rest say once, few, many or name a class of expanded clone.

v_gene	len	abundance	j_gene	CDR3aa
TRBV28	14	NA	TRBJ1-5	CASSGTGLRQPQHF
TRBV27	16	NA	TRBJ2-7	CASSLSVGQLTYEQYF
TRBV19	18	NA	TRBJ2-3	CASSISRGGTGSTDTQYF
TRBV6-6	17	NA	TRBJ1-5	CASSPEGPRSSNQPQHF
TRBV27	14	NA	TRBJ2-7	CASSFKGPSYEQYF
TRBV7-2	13	NA	TRBJ1-2	CASSLEGNYGYTF
TRBV28	14	NA	TRBJ1-2	CASSSGGLSYGYTF
TRBV5-1	17	NA	TRBJ1-1	CASRAISGTVMNTEAFF
TRBV19	15	NA	TRBJ2-5	CASSISKKVWETQYF
TRBV12-3/TRBV12-4	13	once	TRBJ1-1	CASWGVTRTEAFF
TRBV2	14	NA	TRBJ1-5	CASSSEGNNQPQHF
TRBV7-9	12	once	TRBJ2-3	CASAGRTDTQYF
TRBV6-2/TRBV6-3	15	NA	TRBJ2-1	CASSYAPFSYNEQFF
TRBV30	18	NA	TRBJ1-6	CAWGGQRRTLGYNSPLHF
TRBV6-1	13	once	TRBJ1-1	CASSEVRGLTAFF
TRBV2	14	NA	TRBJ2-2	CASRPGLNTGELFF
TRBV4-2	17	NA	TRBJ2-6	CASSHGDRLSGANVLTF
TRBV5-1	14	NA	TRBJ1-1	CASSLELMGQRRSF
TRBV6-5	14	once	TRBJ1-5	CASSLGPSNQPQHF
TRBV4-3	16	NA	TRBJ2-7	CASSQDTQVSSYEQYF
TRBV19	16	NA	TRBJ2-2	CASSSPQGRQTGELFF
TRBV10-3	18	NA	TRBJ2-1	CAISQGLAGPTSYNEQFF
TRBV5-1	18	NA	TRBJ2-5	CASSLSRGRAESQETQYF
TRBV28	15	once	TRBJ1-6	CASSLLGGDNSPLHF
TRBV19	14	NA	TRBJ1-4	CASKDRATNEKLFF
TRBV28	19	NA	TRBJ2-4	CASSPGTSGRAWAKNIQYF
TRBV28	14	NA	TRBJ1-1	CASTRGGSGTEAFF
TRBV19	15	NA	TRBJ1-1	CATRGTGKGNTEAFF
TRBV19	12	NA	TRBJ1-5	CASSMVGQPQHF
TRBV5-5	15	NA	TRBJ2-3	CASSFRDRGTDTQYF
TRBV19	13	NA	TRBJ2-4	CASRGTSRNIQYF
TRBV7-2	15	NA	TRBJ1-2	CASSLGTGRRIGYTF
TRBV5-1	13	NA	TRBJ2-7	CASSQGPDYEQYF
TRBV6-2/TRBV6-3	17	NA	TRBJ2-5	CASSYLGTSGSRETQYF
TRBV5-1	14	NA	TRBJ2-7	CASRSRTGIYEQYF
TRBV3-1/TRBV3-2	14	NA	TRBJ2-7	CASSQSPGSSEQYF
TRBV5-1	12	NA	TRBJ1-2	CASSLCGFGYTF